These 27 T cell receptor beta chains originate from one sample sequenced in a study of T cell repertoires in cytomegalovirus infection. Their specific antigens are unknown. TCRdb itself ran the reads through MiXCR, one entry per CDR3 protein. The sample has 200,000 to 250,000 distinct CDR3 sequences; 35% to 40% are singletons. The material sequenced was CD8+ T cells from cultured PBMCs, taken from culture after CMV antigen stimulation. These receptors were obtained from a human donor in good health (CMV status not recorded). Some clones in this sample may be carry-over from other donors' samples.

This rearrangement joins TRBV27 to TRBJ2-7; 8 nucleotides align to TRBD1. Losses at the gene ends were 2 bases for V and 2 bases for J; bases not matched to a gene: 5. Germline V CDR1 and CDR2: MNHEY, SMNVEV (reference sequence). This CDR3 comprises 15 residues. The CDR3 DNA follows: TGTGCCAGCAGTTTAGGGACAGGAGCGACCTACGAGCAGTACTTC. Protein sequence: CASSLGTGATYEQYF.

The chain links TRBV9 to TRBJ1-2; TRBD1 matches at 8 bases. This CDR3 is 20 amino acids long. CDR1 and CDR2 from the germline V gene are SGDLS and YYNGEE. With V trimmed by 1 base and J by 0 bases, 17 bases remained unmatched. The CDR3 is CASSVPGARGQGASNYGYTF. In nucleotides, the CDR3 is TGTGCCAGCAGCGTACCGGGAGCTCGAGGACAGGGTGCATCTAACTATGGCTACACCTTC.

Many counts were recorded for this clonotype. The chain carries TRBV7-9 and TRBJ1-2, with D hard to call. V lost 2 bases to trimming and J lost 0 bases, with 4 bases between them. Germline CDR1 is SEHNR and CDR2 is FQNEAQ (reference sequence). The CDR3 is made up of 13 amino acids. CDR3 sequence reads: CASSLQANYGYTF. CDR3 coding DNA: TGTGCCAGCAGCTTACAGGCTAACTATGGCTACACCTTC. Supplemented by reference TRBV7-9 and TRBJ1-2, the full variable domain reads DTGVSQNPRHKITKRGQNVTFRCDPISEHNRLYWYRQTLGQGPEFLTYFQNEAQLEKSRLLSDRFSAERPKGSFSTLEIQRTEQGDSAMYLCASSLQANYGYTFGSGTRLTVV.

This clonotype showed up many times. This chain joins TRBV27 and TRBJ1-4; 9 bases fit TRBD1. Germline-derived CDR1 and CDR2 are MNHEY and SMNVEV (reference sequence). The CDR3 sequence is 18 residues long. J gave up 0 bases and V 6 bases, and 11 bases lay outside the gene matches. The CDR3 sequence is CASSRQGVLVATNEKLFF. CDR3 DNA: TGTGCCAGCAGCCGACAGGGGGTGTTAGTTGCAACTAATGAAAAACTGTTTTTT.

J is TRBJ1-2 and V is TRBV6-6, with D possibly matching TRBD1 (5 bases). Trimming removed 2 bases from V and 8 bases from J, with 21 bases in between. Germline V gene sequence: CDR1 MNHNY, CDR2 SVGAGI (reference sequence). There are 16 residues in the CDR3. The CDR3 DNA sequence: TGTGCCAGCAGTTACGCACGGGACGCGTGGGTTGGGGGCTACACCTTC. It specifies CASSYARDAWVGGYTF.

Comment on this clonotype: One base away lies a much larger clone, so this may be a sequencing read error. The conserved phenylalanine or tryptophan normally closing the CDR3 is absent here, so this likely arose from a read error. V is TRBV7-2 and J is TRBJ2-4, with 10 bases that match TRBD2. Germline V gene lookup returns CDR1 SGHTA and CDR2 FQGNSA. Unmatched junction bases numbered 7, after V lost 5 bases and J lost 6 bases. CDR3 length: 15 residues. The DNA of the CDR3 is TGTGCCAGCAGCCCAGCGGGGGGGCCCGCAAACATTCAGTACTTA. Translated, it gives CASSPAGGPANIQYL.

The J gene is TRBJ2-7, the V gene TRBV4-1; D is unresolved. V gave up 0 bases and J gave up 3 bases, with 9 bases separating them. This CDR3 has 14 amino acids. Germline CDR1 reads MGHRA; CDR2 reads YSYEKL. This CDR3 is CASSQEVRDYEQYF. In nucleotides, the CDR3 is TGCGCCAGCAGCCAAGAAGTCCGAGACTACGAGCAGTACTTC.

This chain uses TRBV28 with TRBJ2-5; 7 bases match TRBD1. This CDR3 has 15 amino acids. Germline assignment: CDR1 MDHEN and CDR2 SYDVKM. V was clipped by 5 bases and J by 4 bases; unmatched bases: 10. The CDR3 protein is CASSSIRQGGETQYF. The CDR3 nucleotides read TGTGCCAGCAGTAGTATCCGACAGGGCGGAGAGACCCAGTACTTC. The complete variable domain, with remaining parts taken from reference TRBV28 and TRBJ2-5, reads DVKVTQSSRYLVKRTGEKVFLECVQDMDHENMFWYRQDPGLGLRLIYFSYDVKMKEKGDIPEGYSVSREKKERFSLILESASTNQTSMYLCASSSIRQGGETQYFGPGTRLLVL.

The V and J genes are TRBV7-3 and TRBJ2-5; 10 bases agree with TRBD2. Germline V lookup: CDR1 SGHTA, CDR2 FQGTGA. V was clipped by 3 bases and J by 1 base; unmatched bases: 2. The CDR3 is 15 residues long. CDR3 nucleotide sequence: TGTGCCAGCAGCTTCACTAGCGGGGCCCAAGAGACCCAGTACTTC. This sequence encodes CASSFTSGAQETQYF.

This clonotype appeared a few times. V and J are TRBV6-5 and TRBJ2-1, with a tentative D call TRBD2 (6 bases). This CDR3 has 14 amino acids. The germline V gene encodes CDR1 MNHEY and CDR2 SVGAGI. The V end was cut by 6 bases, the J end by 9 bases, with 18 bases between. The CDR3 spells CASSPGGGDSEQFF. The DNA for the CDR3 is TGTGCCAGCAGCCCGGGCGGCGGGGATAGTGAGCAGTTCTTC.

This clonotype was counted only a few times. The rearrangement links TRBV7-8 to TRBJ2-1; TRBD1 might be the D (8 bases). Between the trimmed V and J ends, which lost 4 bases and 2 bases, there was a span of 18 bases. Germline CDR1 is SGHVS and CDR2 is FQNEAQ. The CDR3 covers 17 residues. Here the CDR3 reads CASSSRTGTNPYNEQFF. CDR3 DNA sequence: TGTGCCAGCAGCTCTCGGACAGGGACTAACCCCTACAATGAGCAGTTCTTC.

In this sample, this clonotype turned up a few times. This chain joins TRBV7-9 and TRBJ1-2; D not certain. The CDR3 runs to 17 residues. From germline, CDR1 is SEHNR and CDR2 FQNEAQ (reference sequence). The germline V and J ends were trimmed by 1 base and 2 bases, with 17 bases remaining between them. The CDR3 region is CASSLGGGEGYNYGYTF. In DNA form, the CDR3 reads TGTGCCAGCAGCTTAGGGGGTGGGGAAGGATACAACTATGGCTACACCTTC.

The chain uses TRBV10-3 and TRBJ1-3; a weak D match, TRBD1 (6 bases). Trimming cost V 9 bases and J 2 bases, with 8 bases left between them. This CDR3 is built from 12 residues. Germline V gene lookup returns CDR1 ENHRY and CDR2 SYGVKD. CDR3 amino acids: CAIQGTGNTIYF. Written as DNA, the CDR3 is TGTGCCATACAGGGAACTGGAAACACCATATATTTT.

This clonotype came up a few times. The V and J genes are TRBV5-1 and TRBJ2-7; the match to TRBD1 covers 9 bases. V lost 0 bases and J lost 4; bases outside the gene matches: 8. Germline V gene data show CDR1 as SGHRS and CDR2 as YFSETQ. This CDR3 spans 16 amino acids. The CDR3 DNA sequence: TGCGCCAGCAGCTTGGATAAGGACAGGGGAAGATACGAGCAGTACTTC. Translated, it gives CASSLDKDRGRYEQYF.

The chain is built from TRBV7-4 and TRBJ2-1; a weak D match, TRBD1 (5 bases). V was cut by 0 bases and J by 0 bases, with 12 bases left in between. CDR1 and CDR2 (germline): SGHVT, SQSDAQ. The length of the CDR3 is 17 residues. CDR3: CASSLARRQHSYNEQFF. The CDR3 DNA follows: TGTGCCAGCAGCTTAGCGCGAAGACAGCACTCCTACAATGAGCAGTTCTTC.

The rearrangement uses TRBV19 and TRBJ1-1, with D tentatively TRBD1 (5 bases). Germline CDR1 is LNHDA and CDR2 is SQIVND (reference sequence). The V end lost 7 bases, the J end lost 6 bases, and 18 bases lay between the germline ends. CDR3 length: 14 residues. This CDR3 reads CASTSSGGNAEAFF. CDR3 coding DNA: TGTGCCAGTACCTCGAGTGGGGGAAACGCTGAAGCTTTCTTT.

This clonotype was seen a single time. CDR3 nucleotide sequence: TGTGCCAGTTGCCCCGTACTCAGGGACCTTGGAAACACCATATATTTT. Translation: CASCPVLRDLGNTIYF. The chain recombines TRBV28 with TRBJ1-3; tentative D call: TRBD1 (5 bases). Trimming stripped 9 bases from V and 3 bases from J, with 21 bases between. The length of the CDR3 is 16 residues. Germline loops: CDR1 MDHEN, CDR2 SYDVKM.

This chain connects TRBV7-8 to TRBJ1-5; D is undetermined. The CDR3 is made up of 15 amino acids. CDR1 and CDR2 from the germline V gene are SGHVS and FQNEAQ. The ends were cut back, 4 bases at V and 3 bases at J, with 13 bases in the middle. The CDR3 DNA sequence: TGTGCCAGCAGCTCAAAAACTGGAAACAATCAGCCCCAGCATTTT. This translates into CASSSKTGNNQPQHF.

This clonotype was recorded at least ten times. The V and J genes are TRBV7-3 and TRBJ2-1; 10 bases align to TRBD2. The CDR3 loop spans 15 amino acids. CDR1 and CDR2 from the germline V gene are SGHTA and FQGTGA. V shed 2 bases and J 8 bases; nucleotides not matched to a gene: 6. The CDR3 is CASSLGTSVPDEQFF. The CDR3 nucleotides are TGTGCCAGCAGCTTAGGGACTAGCGTTCCCGATGAGCAGTTCTTC.

As DNA, the CDR3 is TGTGCCAGCAGTATATCCTCCAGGGAAGCTTTCTTT. This encodes CASSISSREAFF. The rearrangement uses TRBV7-9 and TRBJ1-1; D remains unclear. The CDR3 is made up of 12 amino acids. With 6 bases removed from V and 8 bases from J, the gap between germline ends came to 13 bases. Germline V gives CDR1 SEHNR, CDR2 FQNEAQ (reference sequence).

This clonotype was observed a few times. V usage is TRBV12-3 or TRBV12-4 and J usage is TRBJ1-5; D is perhaps TRBD1 (6 bases). This CDR3 comprises 15 residues. V was clipped by 2 bases and J by 3 bases, with 11 bases between them. In DNA form, the CDR3 reads TGTGCCAGCAGTTTAAACAGGGCTCACAATCAGCCCCAGCATTTT. Translation gives CASSLNRAHNQPQHF.

The chain uses TRBV27 and TRBJ1-6, with 7 nucleotides matching TRBD1. This CDR3 contains 12 residues. J gave up 14 bases and V 10 bases, and 11 bases lay outside the gene matches. Germline loops: CDR1 MNHEY, CDR2 SMNVEV (reference sequence). The CDR3 nucleotides are TGTGCCACCATGGAGGGGGCCGGGGCCCTCCACTTT. The encoded protein is CATMEGAGALHF.

This clonotype appeared many times. The V gene is TRBV7-9, the J gene TRBJ2-5; the D is unclear. The V gene's germline CDR1 is SEHNR and CDR2 FQNEAQ (reference sequence). This CDR3 has 15 amino acids. Trimming cost V 5 bases and J 2 bases, with 15 bases left between them. The CDR3 DNA sequence: TGTGCCAGCAGCCTTCCGGGTGGCGCGCAAGAGACCCAGTACTTC. It codes for CASSLPGGAQETQYF.

The chain's CDR3 is CASSQVLELAGGTDTQYF. As DNA, the CDR3 is TGTGCCAGCAGCCAAGTCCTAGAACTAGCGGGAGGCACAGATACGCAGTATTTT. The rearrangement joins TRBV3-1 to TRBJ2-3; 11 nucleotides match TRBD2. The CDR3 covers 18 residues. V lost 1 base to trimming and J lost 1 base; unmatched junction nucleotides: 7. Per the germline V gene, CDR1 is LGHDT and CDR2 is YNNKEL (reference sequence).

This clonotype was detected only a few times. The chain has TRBV7-3 and TRBJ1-2; D perhaps matches TRBD1 (6 bases). The CDR3 runs to 13 residues. Trimming cost V 2 bases and J 9 bases, with 13 bases left between them. The germline V gene has CDR1 SGHTA and CDR2 FQGTGA. The CDR3 here is CASSLEEGDRYTF. The CDR3 DNA is TGTGCCAGCAGCTTAGAGGAGGGGGATCGCTACACCTTC.

The chain uses TRBV11-2 and TRBJ1-4, with 11 bases that match TRBD1. This CDR3 has 16 amino acids. The germline gives CDR1 SGHAT, CDR2 FQNNGV. The V segment lost 5 bases and the J segment 8 bases; nucleotides outside the gene matches: 10. This chain's CDR3 is CASSHGTGGFLEKLFF. For the CDR3, the DNA is TGTGCCAGCAGCCACGGGACAGGGGGTTTCCTGGAAAAACTGTTTTTT.

The CDR3, as DNA: TGTGCCAGTAGTGACAGGGATGCCGAGCAGTACTTC. This gives the protein CASSDRDAEQYF. The rearrangement links TRBV19 to TRBJ2-7, with TRBD1 identical over 7 bases. The CDR3 runs 12 residues. J was trimmed by 6 bases and V by 5 bases; bases with no gene match: 4. From germline, CDR1 is LNHDA and CDR2 SQIVND (reference sequence).